Below, 16 T cell receptor beta chains from the same sample are listed, as sequenced in a study of CD4 T cells in relation to SARS-CoV-2 and coronaviruses. Before the COVID-19 pandemic, during about 2010-2018, CD4+ T cells were taken from unexposed donors. After approximately 10 days of culture, CD4+ T cells were isolated. These TCRs' antigens remain unknown. Sequencing was performed with immunoSEQ multiplex PCR; in TCRdb, only in-frame clones are kept and a portion is missing. The sample includes 15,000 to 20,000 clones, roughly 77% of them seen just once. Material for sequencing was CD4+ T cells from PBMCs, cultured in vitro. These receptor sequences come from a human donor in good health.

This clone showed up just a few times. The chain has TRBV5-4 and TRBJ1-2; TRBD1 agrees at 10 bases. Germline assignment: CDR1 SGHNT and CDR2 YYREEE (reference sequence). The J segment lost 7 bases and the V segment lost 4 bases, leaving 10 bases of the junction unmatched. The CDR3 totals 15 residues. DNA of the CDR3: TGTGCCAGCAGCCCCGGGACAGGGGTCTCTTCTGGCTACACCTTC. Translated, it gives CASSPGTGVSSGYTF.

CDR3 in DNA: TGTGCCAGCTCACCGTCTCAGGGAGGTGGCCCCCAGCATTTT. Residues: CASSPSQGGGPQHF. The chain has TRBV18 and TRBJ1-5; a possible D gene is TRBD1 (5 bases). Germline CDR1 KGHSH, CDR2 LQKENI. The CDR3 has 14 amino acids. V was clipped by 3 bases and J by 10 bases, with 16 bases between them.

The V gene is TRBV9, the J gene TRBJ2-5; 12 bases align to TRBD2. CDR3 length equals 16 residues. Germline V gene lookup returns CDR1 SGDLS and CDR2 YYNGEE. Trimming removed 0 bases from V and 5 bases from J; junction bases left unmatched: 5. The chain's CDR3 is CASSVASGRAGETQYF. In nucleotides, the CDR3 is TGTGCCAGCAGCGTAGCTAGCGGGAGGGCCGGGGAGACCCAGTACTTC. Supplemented by reference TRBV9 and TRBJ2-5, the full variable domain reads DSGVTQTPKHLITATGQRVTLRCSPRSGDLSVYWYQQSLDQGLQFLIQYYNGEERAKGNILERFSAQQFPDLHSELNLSSLELGDSALYFCASSVASGRAGETQYFGPGTRLLVL.

This chain uses TRBV4-1 with TRBJ1-1; D is unresolved. Germline values: CDR1 MGHRA, CDR2 YSYEKL. The V end was cut by 1 base, the J end by 3 bases, with 12 bases between. The CDR3 sequence is 15 residues long. CDR3 DNA sequence: TGCGCCAGCAGCCAAGGGTGGGGAGGAGACACTGAAGCTTTCTTT. This translates into CASSQGWGGDTEAFF.

The chain links TRBV10-3 to TRBJ2-2; D assignment may be TRBD1 or TRBD2 (6 bases each). This CDR3 contains 17 residues. Between the trimmed V and J ends, which lost 7 bases and 0 bases, there was a span of 18 bases. Germline V gives CDR1 ENHRY, CDR2 SYGVKD. CDR3 in amino acids: CAIKKGGQGANTGELFF. The DNA for the CDR3 is TGTGCCATCAAAAAAGGGGGGCAGGGAGCGAACACCGGGGAGCTGTTTTTT.

This clone has a handful of counts. The chain links TRBV2 to TRBJ1-6, with D possibly being TRBD1 (5 bases). CDR3 length: 11 residues. V was trimmed by 5 bases and J by 14 bases, leaving 10 bases between them. Looked up from germline, CDR1 is SNHLY and CDR2 is FYNNEI. CDR3 residues: CASSPEGSLHF. The CDR3 region has the DNA TGTGCCAGCAGTCCGGAGGGGTCCCTCCACTTT.

The rearrangement joins TRBV5-4 to TRBJ2-1; D not certain. V lost 1 base and J lost 7, with 9 bases in between. This CDR3 spans 13 amino acids. Germline lookup yields CDR1 SGHNT and CDR2 YYREEE (reference sequence). The CDR3 DNA reads TGTGCCAGCAGCTTGTGGACCGGGAATGAGCAGTTCTTC. Translation gives CASSLWTGNEQFF.

This chain uses TRBV6-5 with TRBJ2-7; D is perhaps TRBD2 (6 bases). The germline gives CDR1 MNHEY, CDR2 SVGAGI. CDR3 length: 14 residues. The ends were cut back, 5 bases at V and 0 bases at J, with 11 bases in the middle. CDR3 sequence (DNA): TGTGCCAGCAGTACCGTAGCGGACTCCTACGAGCAGTACTTC. Translating gives CASSTVADSYEQYF.

The V and J genes are TRBV7-2 and TRBJ2-5; 7 bases agree with TRBD2. The germline V gene encodes CDR1 SGHTA and CDR2 FQGNSA. V lost 5 bases and J lost 2; bases outside the gene matches: 8. The CDR3 covers 15 residues. The CDR3 loop is CASSGDGRRQETQYF. CDR3 DNA sequence: TGTGCCAGCAGCGGCGACGGGAGGAGACAAGAGACCCAGTACTTC.

This clone has only a few counts. The V call is TRBV19, the J call TRBJ1-2, with D tentatively TRBD1 (5 bases). CDR1 is LNHDA and CDR2 is SQIVND in the germline V gene (reference sequence). V dropped 3 bases and J dropped 3 bases, with 11 bases sitting between them. The CDR3 loop spans 14 amino acids. The CDR3 nucleotides are TGTGCCAGTAGTATCTGGGGCGCCGACTATGGCTACACCTTC. Its translation is CASSIWGADYGYTF.

The chain recombines TRBV6-2 or TRBV6-3 with TRBJ2-7; D not resolved. The V and J ends lost 5 bases and 5 bases respectively, with 10 bases between them. There are 12 residues in the CDR3. Germline V lookup: CDR1 MNHEY, CDR2 SVGEGT. Here the CDR3 DNA reads TGTGCCAGCAGTCAGATTTCCGACGAGCAGTACTTC. Its translation is CASSQISDEQYF.

The count of this clone is one. V is TRBV6-5 and J is TRBJ1-1; D is possibly TRBD1 (6 bases). Trimming took off 5 bases at V and 4 bases at J, with 17 bases between the two ends. The germline V gene has CDR1 MNHEY and CDR2 SVGAGI. The CDR3 is 15 residues long. The CDR3 nucleotides are TGTGCCAGCAGTCCAAAGGGGTTCAGGGGCACTGAAGCTTTCTTT. It codes for CASSPKGFRGTEAFF.

This clone was recorded only once. V is TRBV19 and J is TRBJ1-1; D is ambiguous. V lost 3 bases and J 10 bases, leaving 15 bases between the germline ends. The CDR3 spans 13 residues. Germline values: CDR1 LNHDA, CDR2 SQIVND (reference sequence). CDR3 sequence: CASSIVPPSTAFF. In DNA, the CDR3 is TGTGCCAGTAGTATCGTCCCCCCTAGTACAGCTTTCTTT. Together with reference TRBV19 and TRBJ1-1, the CDR3 gives the full variable domain: DGGITQSPKYLFRKEGQNVTLSCEQNLNHDAMYWYRQDPGQGLRLIYYSQIVNDFQKGDIAEGYSVSREKKESFPLTVTSAQKNPTAFYLCASSIVPPSTAFFGQGTRLTVV.

The rearrangement links TRBV6-2 or TRBV6-3 to TRBJ2-3; 11 bases map to TRBD2. This CDR3 spans 15 amino acids. Germline V gives CDR1 MNHEY, CDR2 SVGEGT. Trimming removed 10 bases from V and 4 bases from J; junction bases left unmatched: 10. The CDR3 spells CATSPGSGRADTQYF. CDR3 nucleotides: TGTGCCACCAGCCCGGGTAGCGGGAGGGCAGATACGCAGTATTTT.

The gene calls are TRBV2 and TRBJ1-1; the match to TRBD1 covers 9 bases. Germline CDR1 and CDR2: SNHLY and FYNNEI. The CDR3 totals 14 residues. The ends lost 8 bases at V and 1 base at J; junction bases unmatched: 5. The CDR3 reads CASGQGKGNTEAFF. DNA of the CDR3: TGTGCCAGCGGACAGGGGAAAGGGAACACTGAAGCTTTCTTT.

The V call is TRBV18, the J call TRBJ1-5; no definite D call. Germline CDR1 reads KGHSH; CDR2 reads LQKENI. The CDR3 has 13 amino acids. Trimming stripped 2 bases from V and 5 bases from J, with 7 bases between. The CDR3 nucleotides read TGTGCCAGCTCACCAGATAGAGATCAGCCCCAGCATTTT. It is translated as CASSPDRDQPQHF.